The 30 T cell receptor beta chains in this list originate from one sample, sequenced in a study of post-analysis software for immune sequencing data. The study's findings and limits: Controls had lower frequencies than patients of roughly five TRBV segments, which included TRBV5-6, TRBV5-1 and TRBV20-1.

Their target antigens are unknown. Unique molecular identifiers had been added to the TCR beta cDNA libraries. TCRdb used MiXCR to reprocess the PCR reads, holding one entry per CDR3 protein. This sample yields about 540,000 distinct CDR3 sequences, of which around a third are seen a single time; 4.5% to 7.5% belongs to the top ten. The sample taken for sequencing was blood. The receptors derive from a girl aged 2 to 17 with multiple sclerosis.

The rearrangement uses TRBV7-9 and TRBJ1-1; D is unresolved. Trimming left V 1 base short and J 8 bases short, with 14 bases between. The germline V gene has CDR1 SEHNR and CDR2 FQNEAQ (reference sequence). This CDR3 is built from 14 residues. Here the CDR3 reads CASSLEARWAEAFF. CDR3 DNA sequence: TGTGCCAGCAGCTTAGAGGCCCGTTGGGCGGAAGCTTTCTTT.

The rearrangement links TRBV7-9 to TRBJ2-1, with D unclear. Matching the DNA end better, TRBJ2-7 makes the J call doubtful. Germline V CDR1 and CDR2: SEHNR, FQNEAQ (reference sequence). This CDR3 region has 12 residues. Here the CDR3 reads CASSLLSNEQYF. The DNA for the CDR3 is TGTGCCAGCAGCTTGCTCTCTAATGAGCAGTACTTC.

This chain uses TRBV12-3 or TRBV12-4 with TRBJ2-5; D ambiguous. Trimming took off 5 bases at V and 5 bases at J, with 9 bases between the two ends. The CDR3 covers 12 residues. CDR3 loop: CASSQEAETQYF. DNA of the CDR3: TGTGCCAGCAGTCAAGAGGCCGAGACCCAGTACTTC.

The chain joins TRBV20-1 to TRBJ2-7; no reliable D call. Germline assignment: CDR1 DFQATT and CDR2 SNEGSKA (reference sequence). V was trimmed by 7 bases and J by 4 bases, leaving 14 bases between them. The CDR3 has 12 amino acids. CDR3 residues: CSVIAPRYEQYF. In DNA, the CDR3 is TGCAGTGTCATAGCTCCACGGTACGAGCAGTACTTC.

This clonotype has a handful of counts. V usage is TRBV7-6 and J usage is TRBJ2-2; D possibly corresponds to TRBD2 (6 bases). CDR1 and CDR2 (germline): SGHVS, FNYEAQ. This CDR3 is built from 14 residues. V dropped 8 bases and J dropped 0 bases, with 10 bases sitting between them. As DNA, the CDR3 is TGTGCCAGCGGCGGGATATCGAACACCGGGGAGCTGTTTTTT. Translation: CASGGISNTGELFF.

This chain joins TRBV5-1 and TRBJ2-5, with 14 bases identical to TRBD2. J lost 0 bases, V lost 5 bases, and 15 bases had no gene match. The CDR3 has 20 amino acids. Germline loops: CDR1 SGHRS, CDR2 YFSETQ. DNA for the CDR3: TGCGCCAGCAGTCTCGGGACTAGCGGGGGAATGGGACGGTACCAAGAGACCCAGTACTTC. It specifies CASSLGTSGGMGRYQETQYF.

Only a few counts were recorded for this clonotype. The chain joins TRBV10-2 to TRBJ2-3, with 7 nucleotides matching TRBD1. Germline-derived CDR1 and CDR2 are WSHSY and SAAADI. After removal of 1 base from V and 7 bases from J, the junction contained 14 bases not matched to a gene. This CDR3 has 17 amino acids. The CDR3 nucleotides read TGCGCCAGCAGTGAGTTGACTGGGACAGTACACTGGAATACGCAGTATTTT. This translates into CASSELTGTVHWNTQYF.

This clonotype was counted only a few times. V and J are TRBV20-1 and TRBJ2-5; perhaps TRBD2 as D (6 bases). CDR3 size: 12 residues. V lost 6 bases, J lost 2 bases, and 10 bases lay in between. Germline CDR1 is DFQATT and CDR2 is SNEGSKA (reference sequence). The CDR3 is CSALRGQETQYF. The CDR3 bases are TGCAGTGCACTGCGGGGTCAAGAGACCCAGTACTTC.

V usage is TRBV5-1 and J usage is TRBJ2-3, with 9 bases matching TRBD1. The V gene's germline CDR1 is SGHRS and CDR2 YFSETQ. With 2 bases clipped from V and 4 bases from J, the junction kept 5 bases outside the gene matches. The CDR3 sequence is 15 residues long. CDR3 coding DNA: TGCGCCAGCAGCTTAGGACAGGGGATTGCAGATACGCAGTATTTT. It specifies CASSLGQGIADTQYF.

CDR3 residues: CASARGRGTYEQYF. The CDR3 DNA reads TGTGCCTCCGCCCGGGGACGGGGAACCTACGAGCAGTACTTC. The chain recombines TRBV12-3 or TRBV12-4 with TRBJ2-7; the D call may be TRBD1 or TRBD2 (5 bases each). This CDR3 has 14 amino acids. V was shortened by 11 bases and J by 2 bases, with 19 bases between the two germline ends.

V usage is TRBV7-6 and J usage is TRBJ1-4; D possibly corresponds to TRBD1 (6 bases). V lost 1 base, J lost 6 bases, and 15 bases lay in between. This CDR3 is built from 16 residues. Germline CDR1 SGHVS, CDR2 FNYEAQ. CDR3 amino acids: CASSLGQAVGDEKLFF. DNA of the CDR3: TGTGCCAGCAGCTTAGGACAGGCCGTAGGGGATGAAAAACTGTTTTTT.

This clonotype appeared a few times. CDR3 coding DNA: TGTGCCAGCAGCCAGGGCCCCACCCGCGTACTAGGTACGCAGTATTTT. Its protein product is CASSQGPTRVLGTQYF. The V gene is TRBV11-2, the J gene TRBJ2-3, with D perhaps assigned TRBD1 or TRBD2 (5 bases each). This CDR3 contains 16 residues. The V gene lost 5 bases and the J gene lost 8 bases, with 23 bases spanning the gap. Germline loops: CDR1 SGHAT, CDR2 FQNNGV.

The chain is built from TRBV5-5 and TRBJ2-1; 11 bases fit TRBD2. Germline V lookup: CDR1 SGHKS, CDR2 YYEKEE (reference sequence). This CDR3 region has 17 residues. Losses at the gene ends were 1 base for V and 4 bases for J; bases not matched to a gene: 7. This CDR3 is CASSLPPGLADYNEQFF. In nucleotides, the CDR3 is TGTGCCAGCAGCTTGCCACCGGGACTAGCGGATTACAATGAGCAGTTCTTC.

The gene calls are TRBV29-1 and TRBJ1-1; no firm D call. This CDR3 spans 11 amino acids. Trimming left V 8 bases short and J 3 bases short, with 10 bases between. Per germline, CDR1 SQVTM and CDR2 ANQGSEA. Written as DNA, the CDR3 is TGCAGCCTCGAGCGGGACACTGAAGCTTTCTTT. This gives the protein CSLERDTEAFF.

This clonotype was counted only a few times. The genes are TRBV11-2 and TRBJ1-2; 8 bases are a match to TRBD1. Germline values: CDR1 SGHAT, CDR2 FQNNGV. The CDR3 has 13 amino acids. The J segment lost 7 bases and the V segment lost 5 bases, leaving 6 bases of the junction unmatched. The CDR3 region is CASSPGQGAGYTF. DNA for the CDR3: TGTGCCAGCAGCCCGGGGCAGGGGGCTGGCTACACCTTC.

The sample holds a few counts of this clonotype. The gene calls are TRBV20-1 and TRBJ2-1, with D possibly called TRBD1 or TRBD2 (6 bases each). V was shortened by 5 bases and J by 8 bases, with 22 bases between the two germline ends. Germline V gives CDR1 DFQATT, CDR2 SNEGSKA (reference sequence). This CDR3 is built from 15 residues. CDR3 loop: CSALNGGSNGDEQFF. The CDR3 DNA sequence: TGCAGTGCTCTCAACGGGGGCAGTAATGGCGATGAGCAGTTCTTC.

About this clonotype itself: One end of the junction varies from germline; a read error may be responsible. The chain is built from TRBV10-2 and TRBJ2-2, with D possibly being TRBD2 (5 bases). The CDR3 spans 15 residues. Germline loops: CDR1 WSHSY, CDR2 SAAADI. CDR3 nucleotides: TGCGCCAGCAGTTCTGGACGAGGACGGGCCGGGGAGCGGTTTTTT. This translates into CASSSGRGRAGERFF.

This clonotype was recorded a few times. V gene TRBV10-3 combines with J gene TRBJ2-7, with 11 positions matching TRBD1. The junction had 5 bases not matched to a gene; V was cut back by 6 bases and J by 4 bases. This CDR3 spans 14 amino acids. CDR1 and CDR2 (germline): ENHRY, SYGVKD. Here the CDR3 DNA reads TGTGCCATCAGGGGGGACAGGGGGGGATACGAGCAGTACTTC. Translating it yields CAIRGDRGGYEQYF.

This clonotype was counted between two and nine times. The CDR3 sequence is CLRNRDYGYTF. For the CDR3, the DNA is TGCCTCCGGAACAGGGATTATGGCTACACCTTC. The chain employs TRBV29-1 and TRBJ1-2; D perhaps matches TRBD1 (6 bases). CDR1 SQVTM and CDR2 ANQGSEA come from the germline V gene. This CDR3 has 11 amino acids.

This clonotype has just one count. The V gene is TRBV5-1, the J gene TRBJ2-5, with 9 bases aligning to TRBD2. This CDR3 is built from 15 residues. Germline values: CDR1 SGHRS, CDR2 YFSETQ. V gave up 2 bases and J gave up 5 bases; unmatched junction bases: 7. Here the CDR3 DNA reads TGCGCCAGCAGCTTTGGTAGCGGGAGTGGCGAGACCCAGTACTTC. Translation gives CASSFGSGSGETQYF.

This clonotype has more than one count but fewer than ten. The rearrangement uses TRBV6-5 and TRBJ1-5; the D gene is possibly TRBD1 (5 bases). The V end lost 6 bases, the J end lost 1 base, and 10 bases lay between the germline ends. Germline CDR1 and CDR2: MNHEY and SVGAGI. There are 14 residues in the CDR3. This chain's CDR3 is CASRRQSSNQPQHF. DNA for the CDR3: TGTGCCAGCAGAAGACAGTCGAGCAATCAGCCCCAGCATTTT.

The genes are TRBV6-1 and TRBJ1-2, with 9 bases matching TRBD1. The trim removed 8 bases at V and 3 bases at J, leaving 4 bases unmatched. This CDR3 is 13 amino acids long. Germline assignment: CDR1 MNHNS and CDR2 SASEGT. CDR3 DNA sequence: TGTGCCAGCGTCCGGGACAGGGACTATGGCTACACCTTC. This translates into CASVRDRDYGYTF.

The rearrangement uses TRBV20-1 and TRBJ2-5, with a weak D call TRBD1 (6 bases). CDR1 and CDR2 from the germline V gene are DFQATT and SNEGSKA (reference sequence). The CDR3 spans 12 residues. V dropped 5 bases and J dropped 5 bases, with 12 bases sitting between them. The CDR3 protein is CSADGTMETQYF. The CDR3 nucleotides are TGCAGTGCTGACGGGACAATGGAGACCCAGTACTTC.

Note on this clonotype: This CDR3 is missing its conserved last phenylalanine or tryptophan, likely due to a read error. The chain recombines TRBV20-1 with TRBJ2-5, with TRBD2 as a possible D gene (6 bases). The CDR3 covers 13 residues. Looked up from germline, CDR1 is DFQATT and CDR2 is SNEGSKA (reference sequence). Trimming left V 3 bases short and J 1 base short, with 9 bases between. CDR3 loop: CSARGDSQETQYC. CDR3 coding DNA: TGCAGTGCTAGGGGGGACTCCCAAGAGACCCAGTACTGC.

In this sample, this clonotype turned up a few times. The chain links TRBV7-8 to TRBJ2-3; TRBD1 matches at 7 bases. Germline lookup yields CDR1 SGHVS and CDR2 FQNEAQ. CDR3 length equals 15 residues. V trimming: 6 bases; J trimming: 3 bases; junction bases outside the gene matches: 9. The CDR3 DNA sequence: TGTGCCAGCAGTCCCGGGGCAGGGGGAACAGATACGCAGTATTTT. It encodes CASSPGAGGTDTQYF.

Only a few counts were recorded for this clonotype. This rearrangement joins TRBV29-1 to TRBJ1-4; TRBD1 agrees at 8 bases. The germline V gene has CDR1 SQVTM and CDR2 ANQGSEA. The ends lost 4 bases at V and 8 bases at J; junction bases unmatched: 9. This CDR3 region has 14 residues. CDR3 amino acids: CSVAPGGAGEKLFF. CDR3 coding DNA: TGCAGCGTTGCACCAGGGGGCGCTGGGGAAAAACTGTTTTTT. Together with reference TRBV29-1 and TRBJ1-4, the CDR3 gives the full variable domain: SAVISQKPSRDICQRGTSLTIQCQVDSQVTMMFWYRQQPGQSLTLIATANQGSEATYESGFVIDKFPISRPNLTFSTLTVSNMSPEDSSIYLCSVAPGGAGEKLFFGSGTQLSVL.

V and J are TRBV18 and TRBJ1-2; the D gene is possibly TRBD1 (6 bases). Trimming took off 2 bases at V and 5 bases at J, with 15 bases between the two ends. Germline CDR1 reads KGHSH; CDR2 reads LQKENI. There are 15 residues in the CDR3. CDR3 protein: CASSPSSDSLYGYTF. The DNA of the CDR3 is TGTGCCAGCTCACCAAGCTCGGACAGTCTGTATGGCTACACCTTC.

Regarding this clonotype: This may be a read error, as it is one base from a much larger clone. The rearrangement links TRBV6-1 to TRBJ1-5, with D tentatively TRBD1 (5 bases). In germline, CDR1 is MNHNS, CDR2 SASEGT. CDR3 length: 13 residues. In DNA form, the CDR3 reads TGTGCCAGCAGGGAAGGGGAAAATCAGCCCCAGCATTTT. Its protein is CASREGENQPQHF.

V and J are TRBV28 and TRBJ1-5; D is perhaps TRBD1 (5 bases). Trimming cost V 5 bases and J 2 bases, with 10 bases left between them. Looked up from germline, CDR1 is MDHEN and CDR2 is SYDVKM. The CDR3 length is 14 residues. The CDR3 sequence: CASSGTPGNQPQHF. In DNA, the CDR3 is TGTGCCAGCAGTGGGACCCCCGGCAATCAGCCCCAGCATTTT.

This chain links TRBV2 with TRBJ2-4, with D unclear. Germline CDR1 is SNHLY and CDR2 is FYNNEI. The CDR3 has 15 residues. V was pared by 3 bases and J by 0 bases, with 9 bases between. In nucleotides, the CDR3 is TGTGCCAGCAGTGAGGTCCCTTTAGCCAAAAACATTCAGTACTTC. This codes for CASSEVPLAKNIQYF.